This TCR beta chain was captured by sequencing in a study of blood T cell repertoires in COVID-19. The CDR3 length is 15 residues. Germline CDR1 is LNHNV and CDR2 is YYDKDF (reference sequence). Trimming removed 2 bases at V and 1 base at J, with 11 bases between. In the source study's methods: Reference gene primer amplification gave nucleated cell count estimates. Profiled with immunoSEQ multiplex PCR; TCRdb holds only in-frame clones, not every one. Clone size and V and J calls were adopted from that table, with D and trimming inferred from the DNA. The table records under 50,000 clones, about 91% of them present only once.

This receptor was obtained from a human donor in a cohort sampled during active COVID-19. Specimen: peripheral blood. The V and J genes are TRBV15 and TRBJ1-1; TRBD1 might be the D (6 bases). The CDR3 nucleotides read TGTGCCACCAGCAGAAGACAGGTTGGGAACACTGAAGCTTTCTTT. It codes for CATSRRQVGNTEAFF.